Sequencing of this TCR beta chain was carried out in a study of T cell changes during pregnancy in multiple sclerosis (dated by TCRdb to the late 2010s). Broadly, across the study: Changes in the T cell repertoire over the course of pregnancy were examined in this study in women with multiple sclerosis.

Library creation used the immunoSEQ multiplex PCR assay. TCRdb stores this immuneACCESS table with in-frame sequences only. Part of the clones is absent; in the studies checked, under half of the shortfall reflects unresolved V genes, and no reason is known for the rest. Present in this sample are about 99,000 clones, 92% of which were seen just once. About 0.9% of the sample is taken by the ten largest. V sheds 1 base and J sheds 0 bases, leaving 6 bases between their ends. Including the terminal cysteine and phenylalanine, the CDR3 comprises 15 residues. Of the read, only the CDR3 DNA is kept; its 45 bases are in frame from base 1. From a lookup of the germline V gene (reference sequence), CDR1 and CDR2 are LNHNV and YYDKDF. Notes on this clone: The target of this receptor is not known. No quality values exist for individual bases; no much larger clone is one base distant.

The sample consisted of peripheral blood, taken after pregnancy. The sequence links TRBV15 to TRBJ1-4, with an unclear D gene assignment. The source is a female donor with multiple sclerosis, enrolled in a pregnancy study. For the CDR3, the sequence is CATSRVRATNEKLFF. The DNA sequence follows: TGTGCCACCAGCAGAGTGCGGGCAACTAATGAAAAACTGTTTTTT.